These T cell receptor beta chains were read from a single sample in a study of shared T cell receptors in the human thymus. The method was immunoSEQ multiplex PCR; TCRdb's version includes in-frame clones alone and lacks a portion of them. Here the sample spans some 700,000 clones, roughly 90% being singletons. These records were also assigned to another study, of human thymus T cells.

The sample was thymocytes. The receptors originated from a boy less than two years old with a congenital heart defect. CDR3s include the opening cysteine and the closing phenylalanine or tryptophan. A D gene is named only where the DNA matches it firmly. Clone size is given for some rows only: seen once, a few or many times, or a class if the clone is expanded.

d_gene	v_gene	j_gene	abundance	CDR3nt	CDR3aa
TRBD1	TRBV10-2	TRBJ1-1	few	TGCGCCAGCAGGGGGGACAGGGTAAAGGAGATGAACACTGAAGCTTTCTTT	CASRGDRVKEMNTEAFF
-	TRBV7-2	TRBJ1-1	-	TGTGCCAGCACCTACCGAACAGGGAGGGGGACCACTGAAGCTTTCTTT	CASTYRTGRGTTEAFF
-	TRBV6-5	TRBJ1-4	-	TGTGCCAGCAGTAGGCTGAGCGCAACTAATGAAAAACTGTTTTTT	CASSRLSATNEKLFF
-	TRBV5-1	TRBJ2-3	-	TGCGCCAGCAGCTGCCAGGGGCATCCTAGCACAGATACGCAGTATTTT	CASSCQGHPSTDTQYF
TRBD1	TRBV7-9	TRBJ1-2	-	TGTGCCAGCAGCTCCCACCCGGGGACAGGTCATAACTATGGCTACACCTTC	CASSSHPGTGHNYGYTF
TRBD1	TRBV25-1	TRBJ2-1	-	TGTGCCAGCATGGTCGGGACAGGGGAAGGGGATGAGCAGTTCTTC	CASMVGTGEGDEQFF
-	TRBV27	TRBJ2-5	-	TGTGCCAGCAGTTTATACAGCCAAGAGACCCAGTACTTC	CASSLYSQETQYF
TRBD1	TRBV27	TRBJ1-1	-	TGTGCCAGCAGTCCAAGCCGGGACAGATGGGGGAACACTGAAGCTTTCTTT	CASSPSRDRWGNTEAFF
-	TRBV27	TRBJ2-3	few	TGTGCCAGCCGCGACGCGGTAGCGCCCATGCGAGATACGCAGTATTTT	CASRDAVAPMRDTQYF
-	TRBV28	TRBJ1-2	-	TGTGCCAGCAGTCCGGGGGGCTATGGCTACACCTTC	CASSPGGYGYTF
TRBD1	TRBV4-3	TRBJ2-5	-	TGCGCCAGCAGCCAGGGGACAGGCTACCAAGAGACCCAGTACTTC	CASSQGTGYQETQYF
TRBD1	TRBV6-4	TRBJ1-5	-	TGTGCCAGCAGTGACGGACAGGGCAATCAGCCCCAGCATTTT	CASSDGQGNQPQHF
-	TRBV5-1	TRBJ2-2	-	TGCGCCAGCAGCTCCCGGACTGGCGTCGGGGCCGGGGAGCTGTTTTTT	CASSSRTGVGAGELFF
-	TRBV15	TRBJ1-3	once	TGTGCCACCAGCAGAGAGCCCGTGGGGGGGGTCAACACCATATATTTT	CATSREPVGGVNTIYF
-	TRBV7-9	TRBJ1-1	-	TGTGCCAGCGAAAAAGGGGGTCGTGAAGCTTTCTTT	CASEKGGREAFF
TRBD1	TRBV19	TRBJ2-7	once	TGTGCCAGTTCGGACAGGGCCGAGCAGTACTTC	CASSDRAEQYF
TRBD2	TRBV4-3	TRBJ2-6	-	TGCGCCAGCAGCCAAGGGAGCGGGAGGGTCCGTGGGGCCAACGTCCTGACTTTC	CASSQGSGRVRGANVLTF
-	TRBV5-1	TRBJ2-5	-	TGCGCCAGCAGCTCGGGGTCCGGCAGGGGGACTTGGGAGACCCAGTACTTC	CASSSGSGRGTWETQYF
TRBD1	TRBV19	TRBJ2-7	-	TGTGCCAGTAGTACGACCGGGACAGGATCCTACGAGCAGTACTTC	CASSTTGTGSYEQYF
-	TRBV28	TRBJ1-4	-	TGTGCCAGCAGTTCCTCCCCGGGACACACTAATGAAAAACTGTTTTTT	CASSSSPGHTNEKLFF
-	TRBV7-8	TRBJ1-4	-	TGTGCCAGCAGCTCAATTGGTCGGCAGGGTCCGAGTGAAAAACTGTTTTTT	CASSSIGRQGPSEKLFF
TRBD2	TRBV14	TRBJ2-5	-	TGTGCCAGCAGCCAAGGGCTAGCGGGAGGGCCCCAAGAGACCCAGTACTTC	CASSQGLAGGPQETQYF
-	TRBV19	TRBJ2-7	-	TGTGCCAGTAGTCCTAGTCTAGCTCCCAGCTCCTACGAGCAGTACTTC	CASSPSLAPSSYEQYF
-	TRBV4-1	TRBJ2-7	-	TGCGCCAGCAGCCAAGTGTACGAGACAGACCATTCCTCCTACGAGCAGTACTTC	CASSQVYETDHSSYEQYF
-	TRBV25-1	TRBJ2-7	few	TGTGCCAGCAGTGAGCAGGACAGCTCCTACGAGCAGTACTTC	CASSEQDSSYEQYF
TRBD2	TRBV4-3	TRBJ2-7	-	TGCGCCAGCAGCCAAGTCGTGACTAGCGGGAGTGATGAGCAGTACTTC	CASSQVVTSGSDEQYF
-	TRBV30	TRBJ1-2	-	TGTGCCCAACGACAGTTTTTCCCCTATGGCTACACCTTC	CAQRQFFPYGYTF
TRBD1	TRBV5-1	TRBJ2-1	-	TGCGCCAGCAGCCGCGGACAGGCCTCCTACAATGAGCAGTTCTTC	CASSRGQASYNEQFF
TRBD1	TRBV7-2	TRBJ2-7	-	TGTGCCAGCAGCTTAGGGTTACGCTCGGGGACAGGGGACAACGAGCAGTACTTC	CASSLGLRSGTGDNEQYF
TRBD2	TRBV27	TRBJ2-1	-	TGTGCCAGCAGTCCGGGACTAGCGGGAGGCGATGAGCAGTTCTTC	CASSPGLAGGDEQFF
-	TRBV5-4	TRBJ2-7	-	TGTGCCAGCAGCTTGGAGAGGAGATCCTACGAGCAGTACTTC	CASSLERRSYEQYF
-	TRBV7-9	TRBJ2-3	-	TGTGCCAGCAGCCCCCCGTCCGGGTGTGGCACAGATACGCAGTATTTT	CASSPPSGCGTDTQYF
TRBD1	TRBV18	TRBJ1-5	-	TGTGCCAGCTCCGGGCGAGGGGGCGCAGGCAATCAGCCCCAGCATTTT	CASSGRGGAGNQPQHF
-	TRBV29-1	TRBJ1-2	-	TGCAGCGTTGAGGGTGGGGCCGGGTATGGCTACACCTTC	CSVEGGAGYGYTF
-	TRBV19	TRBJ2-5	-	TGTGCCACCTCTCGGGGGGCTAGCAGGCAGAGGGGGGCCCAGTACTTC	CATSRGASRQRGAQYF
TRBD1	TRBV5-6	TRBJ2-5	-	TGTGCCAGCAGCCCGTGGACAGGGGGCTACCAAGAGACCCAGTACTTC	CASSPWTGGYQETQYF